A single sample is the source of the 3 T cell receptor beta chains below, sequenced in a study of human T cells and chemical hapten exposure listed by TCRdb under 2021. Libraries were prepared through RACE. Sequenced using a NextSeq 500. TCRdb ran its own pipeline on the public reads, namely fastp trimming at Q25 and MiXCR clone calling, and kept in-frame beta chains. Records with the same CDR3 protein are collapsed into one entry carrying the most frequent genes and DNA. The sample yields almost 40,000 distinct CDR3 sequences; 8% to 9.5% were counted once. Roughly 25% of the sample is taken by the ten largest. The intended sense of this specimen's time point label: patch test 3, about 24 weeks after DPC sensitization. The treatment or condition label on this specimen signifies: therapeutic diphenylcyclopropenone sensitization with weekly scalp DPC. Unfractionated whole blood was collected in Tempus Blood RNA tubes, and total RNA was extracted from that blood.

The sample consisted of whole blood, taken in connection with sensitization to the hapten diphenylcyclopropenone (DPC). Receptor source: a man over 45 with alopecia areata. Some clones in this sample may be carry-over from other donors' samples.

In its sample, this clonotype was seen many times. The chain joins TRBV29-1 to TRBJ1-1, with 9 nucleotides matching TRBD1. The CDR3 has 13 residues. V shed 7 bases, J shed 4 bases, and the junction held 7 bases outside the gene matches. Germline CDR1 SQVTM, CDR2 ANQGSEA. Here the CDR3 DNA reads TGCAGCGCCCTGGGACAGGGAAGCACTGAAGCTTTCTTT. It encodes CSALGQGSTEAFF.

This clonotype was seen at least ten times. The chain has TRBV27 and TRBJ2-7; 9 nucleotides agree with TRBD2. The CDR3 contains 15 residues. The V segment lost 2 bases and the J segment 2 bases; nucleotides outside the gene matches: 4. Per the germline V gene, CDR1 is MNHEY and CDR2 is SMNVEV (reference sequence). CDR3 in amino acids: CASSLLAGPAYEQYF. The CDR3 DNA reads as TGTGCCAGCAGTTTACTAGCGGGACCTGCCTACGAGCAGTACTTC.

Concerning this clonotype: A read error is possible here, since a much larger clone lies one base away. This rearrangement joins TRBV25-1 to TRBJ2-7; D tentatively fits TRBD1 or TRBD2 (5 bases each). The V gene lost 7 bases and the J gene lost 5 bases, with 12 bases spanning the gap. This CDR3 region has 12 residues. Germline loops: CDR1 MGHDK, CDR2 SYGVNS. Here the CDR3 DNA reads TGTGCCAGCAAGGGACCAGCTCACGAGCAGTACTTC. It specifies CASKGPAHEQYF.